Below, one TCR beta chain is given with its context. Its specificity is unknown. Clones were sequenced by immunoSEQ multiplex PCR, and TCRdb holds only the in-frame ones, with some missing. The sample includes more than 75,000 clones, around 85% of them seen just once. During the collection period, no donor immune events like infections were recorded. This sample stems from a study of identifying expanded T cells in peripheral blood. Broader study findings: Over about two and four weeks, about 15 and 19 clones changed, versus roughly 1.1 between replicates. Two-week clone count variance significantly increased as total template count grew.

CDR3 length: 13 residues. Germline V gene lookup returns CDR1 SEHNR and CDR2 FQNEAQ (reference sequence). V shed 1 base and J shed 7 bases, with 7 bases lying between them. V and J are TRBV7-9 and TRBJ1-4; no clear D gene. This sequence was found in a person aged 18-70 years in good health. Sequencing was done on a sample of blood. The chain's CDR3 is CASSLDHSEKLFF. CDR3 sequence (DNA): TGTGCCAGCAGCTTAGACCATTCTGAAAAACTGTTTTTT. Together with reference TRBV7-9 and TRBJ1-4, the CDR3 gives the full variable domain: DTGVSQNPRHKITKRGQNVTFRCDPISEHNRLYWYRQTLGQGPEFLTYFQNEAQLEKSRLLSDRFSAERPKGSFSTLEIQRTEQGDSAMYLCASSLDHSEKLFFGSGTQLSVL.